The 3 T cell receptor beta chains presented below share a single source sample, sequenced in a study of shared clonotypes between healthy human individuals. This table comes from immunoSEQ multiplex PCR, and its TCRdb copy is limited to in-frame clones, with some not included. The sample comprises about 480,000 clones, 75% to 80% of which are singletons, and 12% rests with the top ten. The sample consisted of PBMCs. These receptors came from a woman between 35 and 50 years old in good health. Some clones in this sample may be carry-over from other donors' samples.

The rearrangement joins TRBV7-2 to TRBJ2-5, with 11 bases aligning to TRBD2. Near its end, the DNA agrees better with TRBJ2-7, so the J call may be wrong. The germline CDR1 and CDR2 sequences are SGHTA and FQGNSA. This CDR3 comprises 15 residues. In DNA form, the CDR3 reads TGTGCCAGCACCCGTAGCGGGAGGGGCACCTACGAGCAGTACTTC. This translates into CASTRSGRGTYEQYF.

V gene TRBV7-2 combines with J gene TRBJ2-3; D gene ambiguous. V lost 1 base and J lost 5, with 7 bases in between. This CDR3 contains 13 residues. The germline V gene encodes CDR1 SGHTA and CDR2 FQGNSA. This CDR3 is CASSLEVRDTQYF. Here the CDR3 DNA reads TGTGCCAGCAGCTTAGAGGTACGAGATACGCAGTATTTT.

The chain carries TRBV5-8 and TRBJ2-2, with D possibly being TRBD2 (5 bases). This CDR3 is built from 14 residues. V was trimmed by 0 bases and J by 6 bases, leaving 9 bases between them. Germline V gene data show CDR1 as SGHTS and CDR2 as YDEGEE. The CDR3 nucleotides read TGTGCCAGCAGCTTGGGGTGGACTCCCGGGGAGCTGTTTTTT. Amino acids: CASSLGWTPGELFF. The whole variable domain, filled in from reference TRBV5-8 and TRBJ2-2, reads EAGVTQSPTHLIKTRGQQATLRCSPISGHTSVYWYQQALGLGLQFLLWYDEGEERNRGNFPPRFSGRQFPNYSSELNVNALELEDSALYLCASSLGWTPGELFFGEGSRLTVL.